The 16 T cell receptor beta chains given below trace back to one sample, sequenced in a study of response to subunit inactivated influenza vaccine. Via MiXCR, TCRdb re-called the RT-PCR reads, giving one row per CDR3 protein. Among 300,000 to 350,000 distinct CDR3 sequences, about a fifth were seen once, and the ten largest hold around 9.6%. The input for sequencing was PBMCs from blood, taken 21 months after vaccination. The receptor set was obtained from a man between 50 and 69 years old who received an inactivated influenza vaccine.

Only a few counts were recorded for this clonotype. The chain carries TRBV20-1 and TRBJ1-1; D perhaps matches TRBD1 (6 bases). CDR1 and CDR2 (germline): DFQATT, SNEGSKA (reference sequence). V was pared by 6 bases and J by 5 bases, with 19 bases between. This CDR3 has 14 residues. CDR3 sequence reads: CSARWTDGWTEAFF. For the CDR3, the DNA is TGCAGTGCAAGATGGACAGACGGCTGGACTGAAGCTTTCTTT.

The V gene is TRBV2, the J gene TRBJ2-5; D not resolved. The germline CDR1 and CDR2 sequences are SNHLY and FYNNEI. V lost 5 bases and J lost 2, with 3 bases in between. The CDR3 is 11 amino acids. The CDR3: CASSMQETQYF. The CDR3 bases are TGTGCCAGCAGTATGCAAGAGACCCAGTACTTC.

This clonotype has a handful of counts. The chain links TRBV7-9 to TRBJ2-1; possibly TRBD2 for D (5 bases). The V and J ends lost 1 base and 3 bases respectively, with 7 bases between them. In germline, CDR1 is SEHNR, CDR2 FQNEAQ (reference sequence). This CDR3 region has 14 residues. The CDR3 here is CASSLGGYYNEQFF. For the CDR3, the DNA is TGTGCCAGCAGCTTAGGCGGGTACTACAATGAGCAGTTCTTC.

The chain has TRBV6-1 and TRBJ2-2; 7 nucleotides match TRBD1. The CDR3 has 15 amino acids. Germline assignment: CDR1 MNHNS and CDR2 SASEGT. Trimming cost V 1 base and J 6 bases; bases outside gene matches: 5. CDR3 in amino acids: CASSEGGQGAGELFF. DNA for the CDR3: TGTGCCAGCAGTGAAGGGGGGCAGGGGGCCGGGGAGCTGTTTTTT.

V is TRBV5-1 and J is TRBJ2-2; TRBD1 matches at 7 bases. There are 16 residues in the CDR3. V gave up 4 bases and J gave up 5 bases; unmatched junction bases: 11. Germline loops: CDR1 SGHRS, CDR2 YFSETQ. The CDR3 reads CASSPEGQRTTGELFF. CDR3 DNA: TGCGCCAGCAGCCCCGAGGGACAGAGAACAACCGGGGAGCTGTTTTTT.

This clonotype came up a few times. The chain carries TRBV28 and TRBJ2-1; 8 nucleotides match TRBD2. Germline assignment: CDR1 MDHEN and CDR2 SYDVKM. V was clipped by 6 bases and J by 6 bases; unmatched bases: 4. The CDR3 is 13 residues long. The CDR3 DNA sequence: TGTGCCAGCAGGGCCGGACTAGCCAATGAGCAGTTCTTC. Translation: CASRAGLANEQFF.

Here the CDR3 reads CASSLVDYYNEQFF. The CDR3 region has the DNA TGTGCCAGCAGCTTAGTTGATTATTACAATGAGCAGTTCTTC. The chain links TRBV7-9 to TRBJ2-1; D unclear. Germline V gene sequence: CDR1 SEHNR, CDR2 FQNEAQ (reference sequence). The V and J ends lost 1 base and 4 bases respectively, with 8 bases between them. CDR3 length equals 14 residues.

This clonotype was counted a few times. This chain joins TRBV29-1 and TRBJ2-3; TRBD1 is a possible D gene (5 bases). Germline-derived CDR1 and CDR2 are SQVTM and ANQGSEA. V was pared by 6 bases and J by 2 bases, with 15 bases between. This CDR3 has 14 amino acids. This CDR3 is CSVKGAFPTDTQYF. The CDR3 region has the DNA TGCAGCGTCAAAGGGGCATTCCCCACAGATACGCAGTATTTT.

The chain employs TRBV29-1 and TRBJ1-5, with D possibly matching TRBD1 (6 bases). The CDR3 has 14 amino acids. V lost 5 bases and J lost 2, with 13 bases in between. CDR1 is SQVTM and CDR2 is ANQGSEA in the germline V gene. In DNA form, the CDR3 reads TGCAGCGTTCGGACAGAAAGGGGCAATCAGCCCCAGCATTTT. The encoded protein is CSVRTERGNQPQHF. The entire variable domain, with the rest obtained from reference TRBV29-1 and TRBJ1-5, is as follows: SAVISQKPSRDICQRGTSLTIQCQVDSQVTMMFWYRQQPGQSLTLIATANQGSEATYESGFVIDKFPISRPNLTFSTLTVSNMSPEDSSIYLCSVRTERGNQPQHFGDGTRLSIL.

This clonotype has a handful of counts. The chain uses TRBV7-9 and TRBJ1-6; D remains ambiguous. The CDR3 loop spans 12 amino acids. The V end was cut by 7 bases, the J end by 12 bases, with 13 bases between. Germline-derived CDR1 and CDR2 are SEHNR and FQNEAQ (reference sequence). CDR3 residues: CASTQQKQPLHF. The DNA of the CDR3 is TGTGCCAGCACCCAACAGAAACAACCCCTCCACTTT. Supplemented by reference TRBV7-9 and TRBJ1-6, the full variable domain reads DTGVSQNPRHKITKRGQNVTFRCDPISEHNRLYWYRQTLGQGPEFLTYFQNEAQLEKSRLLSDRFSAERPKGSFSTLEIQRTEQGDSAMYLCASTQQKQPLHFGNGTRLTVT.

This clonotype was counted a few times. The chain combines TRBV4-3 with TRBJ2-5; 11 nucleotides line up with TRBD2. Germline lookup yields CDR1 LGHNA and CDR2 YSLEER. V lost 4 bases to trimming and J lost 2 bases; unmatched junction nucleotides: 6. The CDR3 sequence is 16 residues long. CDR3 bases: TGCGCCAGCAGCCGCACTAGCGGGAGTTGGCAAGAGACCCAGTACTTC. It yields the protein CASSRTSGSWQETQYF.

V and J are TRBV12-3 or TRBV12-4 and TRBJ2-1; 9 bases line up with TRBD1. The CDR3 runs 14 residues. V was pared by 5 bases and J by 6 bases, with 5 bases of the junction left unmatched. The CDR3: CASSPGQGSNEQFF. DNA of the CDR3: TGTGCCAGCAGTCCGGGACAGGGTTCCAATGAGCAGTTCTTC.

This clonotype was detected only a few times. The rearrangement links TRBV10-3 to TRBJ2-1, with TRBD1 matching over 7 bases. CDR1 ENHRY and CDR2 SYGVKD come from the germline V gene. The CDR3 length is 14 residues. Trimming cost V 6 bases and J 8 bases; bases outside gene matches: 10. CDR3 DNA: TGTGCCATCAGCCCAAGGTCAACAGGGGATGAGCAGTTCTTC. It translates to CAISPRSTGDEQFF.

The J gene is TRBJ2-5, the V gene TRBV20-1, with 7 bases lining up with TRBD1. Trimming at V came to 3 bases and at J to 5 bases, leaving 12 bases not matched to a gene. Germline CDR1 DFQATT, CDR2 SNEGSKA (reference sequence). The CDR3 contains 15 residues. The CDR3 sequence: CSASRQGFSQETQYF. The CDR3 DNA is TGCAGTGCTAGTCGACAGGGTTTTTCTCAGGAGACCCAGTACTTC.

The chain is built from TRBV20-1 and TRBJ1-5; 8 positions match TRBD1. Trimming took 8 bases from V and 9 from J; bases not matched to a gene: 9. Germline V gene sequence: CDR1 DFQATT, CDR2 SNEGSKA (reference sequence). The CDR3 sequence is 12 residues long. The CDR3 DNA reads TGCAGTACACAGACAGGGGACCTGCCCCAGCATTTT. Residues: CSTQTGDLPQHF.

There are a few counts of this clonotype. The rearrangement links TRBV10-1 to TRBJ1-1; 11 nucleotides agree with TRBD1. The J segment lost 4 bases and the V segment lost 6 bases, leaving 4 bases of the junction unmatched. Germline V gene lookup returns CDR1 WNHNN and CDR2 SYGVQD (reference sequence). This CDR3 comprises 14 residues. In DNA, the CDR3 is TGCGCCAGCAGACCGGACAGGGGGCCCACTGAAGCTTTCTTT. Its protein is CASRPDRGPTEAFF.